This note documents a single T cell receptor (beta chain) sequence. Its antigen is currently unknown. V trimming: 6 bases; J trimming: 3 bases; junction bases outside the gene matches: 6. This CDR3 contains 13 residues. CDR1 is DFQATT, CDR2 SNEGSKA, per germline (reference sequence). The data derive from a study of T-cell memory formation after mild COVID-19. Study context: Clustering of TCRs was largely donor specific.

Using constant-segment primers, 5'RACE produced TCR alpha and TCR beta cDNA libraries carrying sample barcodes and UMIs. One entry per CDR3 protein, called by TCRdb with MiXCR from the 5' RACE reads. The sample includes roughly 450,000 distinct CDR3 sequences, roughly 18% seen only once; the top ten take about 12%. Study conclusions and caveats: The finding that pre-infection memory included some responding clones suggested that cross-reactive memory joined.

The chain joins TRBV20-1 to TRBJ2-7; 9 nucleotides match TRBD2. The specimen was PBMCs or a T cell subset sorted from them (not recorded which). The receptor was isolated from an adult woman who had mild COVID-19 (a few samples of this study predate the infection). Cell type and time point are not known. CDR3 coding DNA: TGCAGTGCCGCGGGACTAGCCAACTACGAGCAGTACTTC. Protein product: CSAAGLANYEQYF.